This TCR beta chain was sequenced during a study of CD8+ T cells in alopecia areata (dated by TCRdb to between 2018 and 2020). Some background on the complete study: The treated patients took part in an open-label pilot trial in which moderate-to-severe alopecia areata was treated with oral tofacitinib at 5 to 10 mg twice daily. Patients received tofacitinib for 6 to 18 months and were then followed off drug for 6 months to check for delayed response and recurrence. Disease severity in treated patients was measured with the SALT score, which quantifies the percentage of affected scalp surface area. High-throughput TCRbeta sequencing was used to examine T cell clonal expansion in alopecia areata in both the C3H/HeJ mouse model and human patients. In humans, TCRbeta sequencing was performed on scalp tissue and on sorted CD4+ and CD8+ peripheral blood T cells from healthy controls and from patients with patchy or totalis/universalis alopecia areata. Biopsies were taken from tofacitinib-treated patients at baseline and at 4 and 24 weeks of treatment, and a later scalp biopsy was taken in several of the tofacitinib-treated patients. Clonality in the scalp was compared among normal scalp (n=4), patchy alopecia areata scalp (n=8), and alopecia totalis/universalis scalp (n=8). RNA was extracted with the PAXgene miRNA kit for fixed scalp, the miRNeasy kit for PBMCs, and the RNeasy kit for mouse skin. TCRbeta CDR3 regions were amplified by immunoSEQ multiplex PCR using 35 Vbeta forward and 13 Jbeta reverse primers. General findings and caveats noted by the study authors: Higher clonality and more expanded CD8+ clones were observed in lesional scalp than in normal scalp, particularly in alopecia totalis/universalis, a finding suggestive of antigenic drive. Scalp clonality and the number of expanded CD8+ clones among the top 100 scalp clones were significantly decreased by tofacitinib. Because the treated cohort was small and had only one nonresponder, larger studies are needed to examine links between baseline CD8+ expansion and response. Scalp TCR repertoire analysis is complicated because resident alphabeta T cells in normal human skin are also sequenced, whereas mouse skin is dominated by gammadelta T cells. Shared TCR sequences between patients were less evident than in mice, which may be partly attributable to HLA diversity in the patient population. Many expanded lesional clones were found to persist in scalp and blood during tofacitinib treatment, and relapse after treatment cessation may be partly explained by this persistence.

In its sample, this clone was seen a few times. Its antigen remains unidentified. Per-nucleotide qualities are absent, and no much larger clonotype sits a single base away. The method was the immunoSEQ multiplex PCR assay. RNA was extracted from all samples and reverse transcribed into cDNA, which served as template for TCR sequencing. SuperScript III was used to make first-strand cDNA, primed with a 2:1 mix of oligo-dT and random hexamers. A synthetic immune receptor repertoire was used to assess amplification bias, and residual bias was removed computationally. The study's own analysis went as follows. Raw reads were preprocessed to remove errors, and CDR3 was defined by IMGT conventions from the conserved cysteine to phenylalanine. Clonality was calculated as 1 minus Shannon entropy normalized by log2 of the number of productive unique TCRs. Scalp TCRbeta sequences were cross-referenced with sorted blood CD4 and CD8 repertoires so that the CD4 or CD8 identity of scalp clones could be inferred. The clones in this table, taken by TCRdb from immuneACCESS, are in-frame only. Not every clone is retained; where verified, under half of the shortfall comes from an unresolved V gene, and the cause of the rest is unknown. That table is the source of V, J and clone size, and D and trimming were worked out from the DNA. Here the sample has around 190,000 clones; 45% to 75% occur a single time. The top ten hold approximately 0.63% of the sample.

V is pruned by 0 bases and J by 0 bases, leaving 8 bases of the junction without a gene match. The CDR3 goes from the cysteine to the phenylalanine over 18 residues. Only CDR3 DNA remains: 54 bases, in frame from the first base. CDR1 and CDR2 are drawn from the germline V gene (reference sequence): MNHEY, SMNVEV. What the time point label conveys for this sample: around 29 days on oral tofacitinib. What this sample's treatment or condition label stands for: oral pan-JAK inhibitor, 5-10 mg twice daily. Lesional scalp punch biopsies and peripheral blood were obtained from alopecia areata patients. PBMCs were isolated by density centrifugation and stained for CD3, CD4 and CD8, after which CD4+ and CD8+ T cells were sorted on a FACSAria.

Sample: CD4+ T cells sorted from blood, taken at week 4, from a patient treated with tofacitinib. Rearrangement joined TRBV27 to TRBJ1-5, and 7 junctional nucleotides match TRBD1. The receptor comes from a human donor with alopecia areata. The DNA is TGTGCCAGCAGTTTATCCCGGACAGGCTTTTATAGCAATCAGCCCCAGCATTTT. This yields the protein CASSLSRTGFYSNQPQHF.